The 5 T cell receptor beta chains below come from one sample, sequenced in a study of T cells in Graves' hyperthyroidism and ophthalmopathy. Amplified regions were TCR beta CDR3 sequences from RNA transcripts. The HTBI primer set was used in a first-round RT-PCR of the TCR CDR3. One entry per CDR3 protein, called by TCRdb with MiXCR from the multiplex PCR reads. The data show under 350,000 distinct CDR3 sequences, roughly 20% seen once. The sample comprised blood. These receptors were obtained from a woman aged 50 to 65 with Graves' hyperthyroidism.

Ten or more counts support this clonotype. This chain links TRBV27 with TRBJ2-5; 10 bases match TRBD1. V was clipped by 4 bases and J by 0 bases; unmatched bases: 5. Per the germline V gene, CDR1 is MNHEY and CDR2 is SMNVEV (reference sequence). The CDR3 is made up of 16 amino acids. DNA for the CDR3: TGTGCCAGCAGTTCGGCCGGGACAGGGGACCAAGAGACCCAGTACTTC. Amino acid sequence: CASSSAGTGDQETQYF.

This sequence joins TRBV25-1 and TRBJ1-4; weak D call: TRBD1 (6 bases). V gave up 4 bases and J gave up 2 bases, with 14 bases separating them. The CDR3 is 16 residues long. Germline V gene lookup returns CDR1 MGHDK and CDR2 SYGVNS. CDR3 in DNA: TGTGCCAGCAGTGGGCCAGGGGCTATGACTAATGAAAAACTGTTTTTT. This codes for CASSGPGAMTNEKLFF.

This clonotype was counted only a few times. The V call is TRBV24-1, the J call TRBJ1-2, with no clear D. CDR1 and CDR2 (germline): KGHDR, SFDVKD. This CDR3 spans 13 amino acids. V lost 2 bases and J 2 bases, leaving 5 bases between the germline ends. As DNA, the CDR3 is TGTGCCACCAGTGATTCCCTGAACTATGGCTACACCTTC. The encoded protein is CATSDSLNYGYTF.

The chain couples TRBV6-1 to TRBJ1-4; D may be TRBD1 (5 bases). V lost 5 bases, J lost 6 bases, and 16 bases lay in between. Germline V gene data show CDR1 as MNHNS and CDR2 as SASEGT. This CDR3 has 15 residues. The CDR3 nucleotides read TGTGCCAGCAGTATACAGCAGGGAGGGCATGAAAAACTGTTTTTT. Translating gives CASSIQQGGHEKLFF.

The chain uses TRBV6-1 and TRBJ2-7, with 11 bases fitting TRBD2. Germline CDR1 is MNHNS and CDR2 is SASEGT. The ends lost 5 bases at V and 1 base at J; junction bases unmatched: 4. This CDR3 is built from 15 residues. CDR3 coding DNA: TGTGCCAGCAGTTTTACTAGCGGGAGTTCCTACGAGCAGTACTTC. Its protein product is CASSFTSGSSYEQYF.